Below are 2 T cell receptor beta chains sequenced from a single sample in a study of T cell responses to AZD1222 COVID-19 vaccine. The table came from immunoSEQ multiplex PCR; TCRdb's copy has only in-frame clones and leaves some out. The sample holds roughly 120,000 clones; approximately 83% are singletons and the top ten take roughly 3.9%. This specimen consisted of peripheral blood, obtained on day 0 of MenACWY control vaccination. Receptors were obtained from an adult in good health.

The rearrangement joins TRBV28 to TRBJ2-7, with unresolved D. Looked up from germline, CDR1 is MDHEN and CDR2 is SYDVKM. This CDR3 has 10 amino acids. Trimming shortened V by 8 bases and J by 3 bases, and 5 bases separated the two germline ends. In DNA, the CDR3 is TGTGCCAGCGGCTACTACGAGCAGTACTTC. This sequence encodes CASGYYEQYF. Full variable domain (missing parts from reference TRBV28 and TRBJ2-7): DVKVTQSSRYLVKRTGEKVFLECVQDMDHENMFWYRQDPGLGLRLIYFSYDVKMKEKGDIPEGYSVSREKKERFSLILESASTNQTSMYLCASGYYEQYFGPGTRLTVT.

V gene TRBV28 combines with J gene TRBJ1-2, with D possibly matching TRBD1 (5 bases). The CDR3 runs 14 residues. Trimming removed 2 bases at V and 4 bases at J, with 11 bases between. The germline V gene encodes CDR1 MDHEN and CDR2 SYDVKM. CDR3 sequence reads: CASSLVGDSYGYTF. Written as DNA, the CDR3 is TGTGCCAGCAGTTTAGTAGGGGACTCCTATGGCTACACCTTC.